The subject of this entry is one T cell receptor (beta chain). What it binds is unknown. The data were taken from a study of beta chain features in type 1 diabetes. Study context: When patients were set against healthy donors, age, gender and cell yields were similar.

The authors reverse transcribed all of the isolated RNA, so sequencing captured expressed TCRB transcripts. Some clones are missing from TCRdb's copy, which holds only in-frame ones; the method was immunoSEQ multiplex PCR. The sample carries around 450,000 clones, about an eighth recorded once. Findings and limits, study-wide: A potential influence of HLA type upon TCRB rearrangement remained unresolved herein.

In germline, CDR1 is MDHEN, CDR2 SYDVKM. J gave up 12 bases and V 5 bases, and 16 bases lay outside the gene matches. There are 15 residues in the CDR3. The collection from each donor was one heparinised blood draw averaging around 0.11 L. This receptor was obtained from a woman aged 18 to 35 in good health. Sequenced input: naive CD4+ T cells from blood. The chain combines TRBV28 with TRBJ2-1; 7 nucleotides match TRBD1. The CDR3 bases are TGTGCCAGCAGTAGAGACAGGGCAGCCAGCGAGGGGCAGTTCTTC. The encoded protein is CASSRDRAASEGQFF.